The 17 T cell receptor beta chains below were found in one sample sequenced in a study of blood T cell repertoires in COVID-19. Profiled with immunoSEQ multiplex PCR; TCRdb holds only in-frame clones, not every one. The sample lists roughly 80,000 clones; 80% to 90% were seen once. Sequencing used peripheral blood. These receptors originate from a woman in her sixties or seventies with acute or convalescent COVID-19.

The rearrangement uses TRBV5-6 and TRBJ2-5; TRBD2 might be the D (5 bases). Trimming took 0 bases from V and 5 from J, leaving 8 bases between them. The CDR3 extends over 13 amino acids. Germline V lookup: CDR1 SGHDT, CDR2 YYEEEE. The CDR3 DNA sequence: TGTGCCAGCAGCTTGGGATTAGCGGAGACCCAGTACTTC. This translates into CASSLGLAETQYF.

The chain's CDR3 is CASSDRGWGYGYTF. The DNA for the CDR3 is TGTGCCAGCAGTGACAGGGGCTGGGGCTATGGCTACACCTTC. The chain has TRBV2 and TRBJ1-2, with D possibly matching TRBD1 (6 bases). Germline lookup yields CDR1 SNHLY and CDR2 FYNNEI. V lost 3 bases and J lost 4, with 12 bases in between. CDR3 length: 14 amino acids.

This clone was observed a few times. The chain couples TRBV10-3 to TRBJ1-1; 9 nucleotides align to TRBD1. V was pared by 7 bases and J by 1 base, with 4 bases of the junction left unmatched. The CDR3 runs 14 residues. Germline V gene sequence: CDR1 ENHRY, CDR2 SYGVKD. The CDR3 sequence is CAIKGTGTNTEAFF. The CDR3 bases are TGTGCCATCAAGGGGACAGGGACGAACACTGAAGCTTTCTTT.

This sequence joins TRBV18 and TRBJ1-1; TRBD1 matches at 8 bases. The CDR3 sequence is 15 residues long. Germline trimming cut 3 bases from V and 4 bases from J; bases unmatched to any gene: 7. Per the germline V gene, CDR1 is KGHSH and CDR2 is LQKENI. CDR3 amino acids: CASSPPRTGFTEAFF. CDR3 bases: TGTGCCAGCTCACCCCCCCGGACAGGGTTCACTGAAGCTTTCTTT. The full variable domain, completed using reference TRBV18 and TRBJ1-1, is NAGVMQNPRHLVRRRGQEARLRCSPMKGHSHVYWYRQLPEEGLKFMVYLQKENIIDESGMPKERFSAEFPKEGPSILRIQQVVRGDSAAYFCASSPPRTGFTEAFFGQGTRLTVV.

The chain is built from TRBV5-1 and TRBJ1-4, with TRBD1 matching 7 bases. This CDR3 is built from 13 residues. The germline V gene has CDR1 SGHRS and CDR2 YFSETQ. Trimming removed 3 bases from V and 7 bases from J; junction bases left unmatched: 3. The CDR3 protein is CASSYGDSEKLFF. The CDR3 bases are TGCGCCAGCAGCTATGGGGACAGTGAAAAACTGTTTTTT.

The V gene is TRBV5-6, the J gene TRBJ1-6, with TRBD1 matching over 7 bases. J was trimmed by 9 bases and V by 1 base; bases with no gene match: 4. CDR3 length equals 14 residues. The germline V gene encodes CDR1 SGHDT and CDR2 YYEEEE. CDR3 sequence (DNA): TGTGCCAGCAGCTTGAGGGGGCTCTCTTCACCCCTCCACTTT. Translated: CASSLRGLSSPLHF. The full variable domain, rest sourced from reference TRBV5-6 and TRBJ1-6, is DAGVTQSPTHLIKTRGQQVTLRCSPKSGHDTVSWYQQALGQGPQFIFQYYEEEERQRGNFPDRFSGHQFPNYSSELNVNALLLGDSALYLCASSLRGLSSPLHFGNGTRLTVT.

This chain connects TRBV6-5 to TRBJ1-5, with TRBD1 matching over 7 bases. The CDR3 loop spans 15 amino acids. From germline, CDR1 is MNHEY and CDR2 SVGAGI. With V trimmed by 5 bases and J by 1 base, 5 bases remained unmatched. CDR3 DNA: TGTGCCAGCAGTCTTTTAGGGGGCAGCAATCAGCCCCAGCATTTT. It translates to CASSLLGGSNQPQHF.

V is TRBV5-1 and J is TRBJ1-1, with TRBD1 as a possible D gene (5 bases). The ends were cut back, 4 bases at V and 0 bases at J, with 10 bases in the middle. The CDR3 contains 14 residues. Looked up from germline, CDR1 is SGHRS and CDR2 is YFSETQ. For the CDR3, the DNA is TGCGCCAGCAGCGTAGACAGCTTGAACACTGAAGCTTTCTTT. Translation: CASSVDSLNTEAFF.

This rearrangement joins TRBV24-1 to TRBJ2-2; D gene unclear. CDR1 and CDR2 (germline): KGHDR, SFDVKD. V was shortened by 0 bases and J by 0 bases, with 10 bases between the two germline ends. The CDR3 has 17 amino acids. In nucleotides, the CDR3 is TGTGCCACCAGTGATTTGGCTGGAGACCCGAACACCGGGGAGCTGTTTTTT. This encodes CATSDLAGDPNTGELFF.

This clone appeared once. The chain combines TRBV9 with TRBJ1-1; weak D call: TRBD1 (6 bases). The CDR3 has 15 amino acids. Germline-derived CDR1 and CDR2 are SGDLS and YYNGEE. Trimming cost V 3 bases and J 4 bases, with 16 bases left between them. The CDR3 region has the DNA TGTGCCAGCAGCGCCTCAGGGGATTTTGGCACTGAAGCTTTCTTT. Translation gives CASSASGDFGTEAFF.

This clone was seen just once. The chain has TRBV18 and TRBJ2-5, with 12 bases aligning to TRBD2. From germline, CDR1 is KGHSH and CDR2 LQKENI. The junction had 1 base not matched to a gene; V was cut back by 6 bases and J by 2 bases. CDR3 length: 14 amino acids. CDR3 in DNA: TGTGCCAGCTCCGGACTAGCGGGGCAAGAGACCCAGTACTTC. Its translation is CASSGLAGQETQYF.

This clone was counted a few times. As DNA, the CDR3 is TGTGCCAGCAGCCAGCGGGGAACCTACAATGAGCAGTTCTTC. This gives the protein CASSQRGTYNEQFF. The V gene is TRBV3-1 (or the pseudogene TRBV3-2), the J gene TRBJ2-1, with D perhaps matching TRBD2 (6 bases). Germline-derived CDR1 and CDR2 are LGHDT and YNNKEL (reference sequence). Between the trimmed V and J ends, which lost 3 bases and 2 bases, there was a span of 8 bases. This CDR3 is 14 amino acids long.

The chain uses TRBV19 and TRBJ1-5; TRBD1 agrees at 10 bases. V dropped 3 bases and J dropped 3; count of bases not matched to a gene: 5. Germline CDR1 and CDR2: LNHDA and SQIVND (reference sequence). The CDR3 covers 16 residues. CDR3 sequence reads: CASSIRGQGHNQPQHF. In DNA form, the CDR3 reads TGTGCCAGTAGTATTAGGGGACAGGGGCACAATCAGCCCCAGCATTTT.

This clone was detected a few times. The chain has TRBV24-1 and TRBJ2-3, with 12 bases that match TRBD2. J gave up 6 bases and V 4 bases, and 10 bases lay outside the gene matches. CDR3 length: 17 amino acids. CDR1 is KGHDR, CDR2 SFDVKD, per germline. CDR3 amino acids: CATSETSGGGRVDTQYF. In DNA form, the CDR3 reads TGTGCCACCAGTGAGACTAGCGGGGGAGGGCGGGTTGATACGCAGTATTTT.

The chain is built from TRBV5-8 and TRBJ1-4, with a tentative D call TRBD1 (6 bases). Germline CDR1 is SGHTS and CDR2 is YDEGEE. Trimming cost V 4 bases and J 8 bases, with 15 bases left between them. The CDR3 has 14 residues. The chain's CDR3 is CASSAQGLREKLFF. CDR3 coding DNA: TGTGCCAGCAGCGCACAGGGCCTTAGGGAAAAACTGTTTTTT.

Only one count was recorded for this clone. The V call is TRBV6-2 or TRBV6-3, the J call TRBJ1-1; 9 bases map to TRBD1. J was trimmed by 4 bases and V by 3 bases; bases with no gene match: 15. The CDR3 is made up of 18 amino acids. CDR1 MNHEY and CDR2 SVGEGT come from the germline V gene. The DNA for the CDR3 is TGTGCCAGCAGTTATTCCCGGGACAGGGAACCTTGGCGCACTGAAGCTTTCTTT. Its protein is CASSYSRDREPWRTEAFF.

This clone showed up just once. CDR3 sequence reads: CSVEQGSMNTEAFF. CDR3 in DNA: TGCAGCGTTGAACAGGGTTCGATGAACACTGAAGCTTTCTTT. The chain links TRBV29-1 to TRBJ1-1, with D possibly matching TRBD1 (5 bases). The CDR3 spans 14 residues. Looked up from germline, CDR1 is SQVTM and CDR2 is ANQGSEA. Trimming stripped 2 bases from V and 0 bases from J, with 10 bases between.